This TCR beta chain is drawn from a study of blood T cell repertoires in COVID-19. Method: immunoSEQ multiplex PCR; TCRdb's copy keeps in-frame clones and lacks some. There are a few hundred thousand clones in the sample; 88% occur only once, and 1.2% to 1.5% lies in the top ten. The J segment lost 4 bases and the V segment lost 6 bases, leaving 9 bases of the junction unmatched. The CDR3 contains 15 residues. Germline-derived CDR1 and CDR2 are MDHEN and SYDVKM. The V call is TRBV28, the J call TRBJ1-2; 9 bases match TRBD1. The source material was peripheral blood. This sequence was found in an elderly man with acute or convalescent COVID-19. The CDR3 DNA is TGTGCCAGCAGAACTGCCGGGACAGGGCCCTATGGCTACACCTTC. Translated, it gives CASRTAGTGPYGYTF.